Listed below are T cell receptor beta chains from one sample, sequenced in a study of blood T cells in healthy people across ages. TCRdb called the 5' RACE reads again in MiXCR, with one record for every CDR3 protein. Among hundreds of thousands of distinct CDR3 sequences, 36% were seen once, and the ten largest hold around 13%. The source material was blood. The receptors shown here come from a man younger than 30 in good health. CDR3s include the opening cysteine and the closing phenylalanine or tryptophan. Size is stated for part of the rows, as once, few or many counts, or as a class when the clone is expanded.

TRBV7-2,TRBJ2-5,many,CASSHGTRNQETQYF
TRBV9,.,few,CASSDIAGGLETQYF
TRBV29-1,TRBJ1-1,few,CSVVQGAGNTEAFF
TRBV12-3/TRBV12-4,TRBJ2-1,few,CASSLLDYNEQFF
TRBV20-1,TRBJ2-1,.,CSAGKTGTTYNEQFF
TRBV7-9,TRBJ2-1,few,CASSLRAGSYNEQFF
TRBV18,TRBJ1-5,.,CASSPNSGGVHQPQHF
TRBV12-3/TRBV12-4,TRBJ2-2,.,CASSPGPRRAGELFF
TRBV5-4,TRBJ1-1,few,CASSSDRLNTEAFF
TRBV27,TRBJ1-4,few,CASSLYEGRGEKLFF
TRBV7-2,TRBJ2-1,few,CASSLRAGGSYNEQFF
TRBV5-6,TRBJ2-5,many,CASSHRDQETQYF
TRBV5-1,TRBJ1-1,few,CASSSDPRRAFF
TRBV6-6,TRBJ1-3,.,CASRNTGFSGNTIYF
TRBV15,TRBJ1-5,.,CATSSLSANQPQHF
TRBV10-3,TRBJ2-3,.,CATSSGGRADTQYF
TRBV7-9,TRBJ2-7,.,CASSQPNRGPYEQYF
TRBV20-1,TRBJ2-7,many,CSARTDRVSYEQYF
TRBV24-1,TRBJ2-1,few,CATSDNSGTSGGARNEQFF
TRBV12-3/TRBV12-4,TRBJ2-2,.,CASSLRQSGELFF
TRBV2,TRBJ1-4,.,CASSEQGFTNEKLFF
TRBV5-1,.,.,CASSLSGSEDYEQYF
TRBV20-1,TRBJ2-1,few,CSAPGSPEQFF
TRBV6-5,TRBJ2-2,.,CASSYSYSSGGALTGELFF
TRBV12-3/TRBV12-4,TRBJ1-5,many,CASSLISSNQPQHF
TRBV27,TRBJ1-5,few,CASTTGIGKPQHF
TRBV7-9,TRBJ2-1,.,CASSPRGLAGINEQFF
TRBV12-3/TRBV12-4,TRBJ1-2,few,CASSLSGAINYGYTF
TRBV6-5,TRBJ1-4,.,CASSPAWDRANEKLFF
TRBV12-5,TRBJ2-5,few,CASGLLDGETQYF
TRBV2,TRBJ2-1,.,CASPGGASVGNEQFF
TRBV6-6,TRBJ2-7,.,CASSSTGLYNEQYF
TRBV2,TRBJ1-4,.,CASSGLGVNEKLFF
TRBV11-3,TRBJ1-1,once,CASSPAGQGHTEAFF
TRBV12-3/TRBV12-4,TRBJ1-2,few,CASSLKQEGYGYTF
TRBV5-1,TRBJ2-7,few,CASSRQVASENEQYF
TRBV27,TRBJ2-7,.,CASSLEASGFLGHEQYF
TRBV6-2/TRBV6-3,TRBJ1-2,few,CASSYSAGTYTF
TRBV12-3/TRBV12-4,TRBJ1-1,.,CASSCQTGENTEAFF
TRBV20-1,TRBJ2-3,many,CSARPMSGLPDTQYF
TRBV4-3,TRBJ1-3,once,CASSQEAGTYSGNTIYF
TRBV6-1,TRBJ1-1,few,CASRRRRDSELRNVLNTEAFF
TRBV19,TRBJ2-1,.,CAGSIYGSHNEQFF
TRBV27,TRBJ1-2,.,CASSPRSGGGYGYTF
TRBV5-6,TRBJ1-4,few,CASSFRIRTWDEKLFF
TRBV6-5,TRBJ2-1,many,CASSTTRDNEQFF
TRBV28,TRBJ2-5,.,CASNQLPGLAGETQYF
TRBV10-3,TRBJ2-7,few,CAISETRTGESYEQYF
TRBV5-5,TRBJ1-5,.,CASSLDVSQPQHF
TRBV12-3/TRBV12-4,TRBJ1-2,few,CASSWGDRGYGYTF
TRBV12-3/TRBV12-4,.,.,CASSLRAGHEQYF
TRBV14,TRBJ2-1,.,CASSRRSGSSYNEQFF
TRBV5-1,TRBJ2-3,.,CASSFVGQGTDTRYF
TRBV4-1,TRBJ1-2,few,CASRNHRDRAYGYTF
TRBV5-5,TRBJ2-1,.,CASSLAAVTYNEQFF
TRBV7-3,TRBJ2-6,.,CASSKTGGFGANVLTF
TRBV10-3,TRBJ1-4,few,CAISDAQGNNEKLFF